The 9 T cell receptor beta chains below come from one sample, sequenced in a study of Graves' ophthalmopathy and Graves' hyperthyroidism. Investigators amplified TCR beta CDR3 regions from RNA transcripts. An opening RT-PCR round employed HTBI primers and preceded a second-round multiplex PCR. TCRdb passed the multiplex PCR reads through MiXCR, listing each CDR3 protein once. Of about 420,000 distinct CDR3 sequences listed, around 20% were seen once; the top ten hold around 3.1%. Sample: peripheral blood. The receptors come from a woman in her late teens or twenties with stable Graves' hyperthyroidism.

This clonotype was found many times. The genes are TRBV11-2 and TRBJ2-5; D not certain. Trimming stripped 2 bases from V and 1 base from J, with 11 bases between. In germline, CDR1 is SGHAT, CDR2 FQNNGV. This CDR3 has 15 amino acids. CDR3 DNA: TGTGCCAGCAGCTTACCCCTAGGACCCCAAGAGACCCAGTACTTC. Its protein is CASSLPLGPQETQYF.

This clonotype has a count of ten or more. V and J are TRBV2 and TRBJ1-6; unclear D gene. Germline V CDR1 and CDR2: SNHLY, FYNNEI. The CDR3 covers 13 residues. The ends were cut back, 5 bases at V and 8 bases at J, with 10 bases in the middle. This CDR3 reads CASSQSRYSPLHF. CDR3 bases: TGTGCCAGCAGTCAAAGTCGTTATTCACCCCTCCACTTT.

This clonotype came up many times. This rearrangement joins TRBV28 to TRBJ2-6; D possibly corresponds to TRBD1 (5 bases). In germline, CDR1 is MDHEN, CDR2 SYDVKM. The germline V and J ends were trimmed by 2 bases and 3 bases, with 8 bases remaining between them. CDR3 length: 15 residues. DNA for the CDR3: TGTGCCAGCAGTTTAAGGGGTGGTGGGGCCAACGTCCTGACTTTC. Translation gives CASSLRGGGANVLTF.

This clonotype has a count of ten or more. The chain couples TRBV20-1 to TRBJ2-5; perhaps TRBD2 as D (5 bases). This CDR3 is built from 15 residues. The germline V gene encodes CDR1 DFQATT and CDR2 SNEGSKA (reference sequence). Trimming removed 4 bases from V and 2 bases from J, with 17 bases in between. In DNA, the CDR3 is TGCAGTGCTAAAGGAGGAGCGGCGGGTCAAGAGACCCAGTACTTC. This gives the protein CSAKGGAAGQETQYF.

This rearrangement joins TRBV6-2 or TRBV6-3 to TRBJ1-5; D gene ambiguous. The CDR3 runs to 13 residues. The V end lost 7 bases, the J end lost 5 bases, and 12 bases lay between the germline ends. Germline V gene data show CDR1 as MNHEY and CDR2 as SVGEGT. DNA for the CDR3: TGTGCCAGCATGGCGAGCCCTTATCAGCCCCAGCATTTT. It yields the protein CASMASPYQPQHF.

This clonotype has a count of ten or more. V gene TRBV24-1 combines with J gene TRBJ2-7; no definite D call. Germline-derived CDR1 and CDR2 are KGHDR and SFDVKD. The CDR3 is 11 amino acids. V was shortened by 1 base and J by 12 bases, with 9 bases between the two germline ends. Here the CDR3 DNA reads TGTGCCACCAGTGATTTCCTCCTTAGGTACTTC. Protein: CATSDFLLRYF.

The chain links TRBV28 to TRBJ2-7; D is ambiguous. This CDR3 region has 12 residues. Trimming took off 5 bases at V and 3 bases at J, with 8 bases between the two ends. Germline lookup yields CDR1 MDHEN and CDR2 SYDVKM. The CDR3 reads CASSPAFYEQYF. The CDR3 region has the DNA TGTGCCAGCAGTCCTGCGTTCTACGAGCAGTACTTC.

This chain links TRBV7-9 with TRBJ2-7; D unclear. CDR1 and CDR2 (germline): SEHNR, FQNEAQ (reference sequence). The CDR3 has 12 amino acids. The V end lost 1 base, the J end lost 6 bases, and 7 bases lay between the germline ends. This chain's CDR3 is CASSLVQLEQYF. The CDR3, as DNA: TGTGCCAGCAGCTTAGTACAGCTCGAGCAGTACTTC.

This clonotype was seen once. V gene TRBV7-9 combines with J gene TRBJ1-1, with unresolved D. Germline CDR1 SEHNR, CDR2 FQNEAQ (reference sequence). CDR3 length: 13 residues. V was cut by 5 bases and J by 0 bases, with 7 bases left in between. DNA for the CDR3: TGTGCCAGCAGCGTCGTGATGAACACTGAAGCTTTCTTT. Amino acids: CASSVVMNTEAFF.